The T cell receptor (beta chain) described here comes from a study of beta chain features in type 1 diabetes. Study in general: Taken together, all samples contributed some 98 million examined sorted cells.

The isolated RNA, all of it, was reverse transcribed, so expressed TCRB transcripts were what got sequenced. Method: immunoSEQ multiplex PCR; TCRdb's copy keeps in-frame clones and lacks some. This table holds roughly 340,000 clones, about 13% found once. Study conclusions and caveats: A moderate, significant TCRB CDR3 shortening appeared in type 1 diabetes across four CD4+ subsets. TCRB repertoires of naive, central memory and Treg cells appeared more similar among patients than among healthy donors.

As to this clone: The target antigen is unknown.

The CDR3 loop spans 15 amino acids. Germline CDR1 reads KGHSH; CDR2 reads LQKENI. J gave up 3 bases and V 3 bases, and 7 bases lay outside the gene matches. This receptor was identified in a woman under 30 with type 1 diabetes. V usage is TRBV18 and J usage is TRBJ1-2; TRBD1 aligns across 7 bases. Source material: naive CD4+ T cells from blood. CDR3 bases: TGTGCCAGCTCACCCTACAGGGGAGGAGACTATGGCTACACCTTC. This codes for CASSPYRGGDYGYTF. Filled out from reference TRBV18 and TRBJ1-2, the complete variable domain reads NAGVMQNPRHLVRRRGQEARLRCSPMKGHSHVYWYRQLPEEGLKFMVYLQKENIIDESGMPKERFSAEFPKEGPSILRIQQVVRGDSAAYFCASSPYRGGDYGYTFGSGTRLTVV.